In this sample, the clone carrying this T cell receptor (beta chain) turned up a few times. Its antigen is unidentified. V dropped 2 bases and J dropped 9; count of bases not matched to a gene: 13. From germline, CDR1 is MNHEY and CDR2 SVGEGT. This CDR3 contains 16 residues. Multiplex PCR with BIOMED2 TRB-A/B primer pools amplified TRB rearrangements. TCRdb fed the multiplex PCR reads into MiXCR, producing one record per CDR3 protein. The sample lists about 15,000 distinct CDR3 sequences, around 30% occurring once. These data are taken from a study of T and B cells in COVID-19 patients. Whole-study findings and limits: Clonality of TRB repertoires was high in active COVID-19; recovery brought above-healthy diversity and richness. Of 2,331 TCR clusters found only in the recovered cohort, 31 had low generation probability. Patients with COVID-19 reportedly showed strongly skewed T cell receptor beta variable and joining gene usage. Sorted SARS-CoV-2-responsive or tetramer+ T cells and CD4+, regulatory and CD8+ subsets were not yet sequenced.

Blood genomic DNA input for TRB amplification was 250-500 ng. This TCR was recovered from a human donor who had recovered from COVID-19. The chain links TRBV6-2 or TRBV6-3 to TRBJ2-7; the match to TRBD2 covers 10 bases. Source material: blood. The CDR3 sequence is CASSYATSGVTGGQYF. DNA for the CDR3: TGTGCCAGCAGTTACGCCACTAGCGGGGTGACTGGCGGGCAGTACTTC.